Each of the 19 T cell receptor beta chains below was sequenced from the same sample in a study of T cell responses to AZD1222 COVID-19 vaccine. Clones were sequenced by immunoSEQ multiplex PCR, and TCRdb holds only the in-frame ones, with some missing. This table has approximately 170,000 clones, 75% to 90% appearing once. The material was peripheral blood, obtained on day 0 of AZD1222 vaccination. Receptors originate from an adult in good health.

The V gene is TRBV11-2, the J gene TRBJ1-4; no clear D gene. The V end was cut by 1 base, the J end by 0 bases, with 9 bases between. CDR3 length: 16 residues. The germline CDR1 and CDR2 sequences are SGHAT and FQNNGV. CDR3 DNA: TGTGCCAGCAGCTTAGTGCGCACCGCAACTAATGAAAAACTGTTTTTT. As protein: CASSLVRTATNEKLFF.

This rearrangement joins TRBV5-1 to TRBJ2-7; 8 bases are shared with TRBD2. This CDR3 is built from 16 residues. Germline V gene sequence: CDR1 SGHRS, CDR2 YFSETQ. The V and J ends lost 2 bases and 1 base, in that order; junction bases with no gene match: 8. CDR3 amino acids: CASSFGGLVSSYEQYF. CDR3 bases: TGCGCCAGCAGCTTCGGGGGACTAGTTAGTTCCTACGAGCAGTACTTC.

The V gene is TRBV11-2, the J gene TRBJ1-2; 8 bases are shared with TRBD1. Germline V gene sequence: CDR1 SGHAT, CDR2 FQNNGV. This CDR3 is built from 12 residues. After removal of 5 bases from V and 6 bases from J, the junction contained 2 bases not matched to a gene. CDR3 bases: TGTGCCAGCAGCCAGGGGGCGGATGGCTACACCTTC. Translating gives CASSQGADGYTF.

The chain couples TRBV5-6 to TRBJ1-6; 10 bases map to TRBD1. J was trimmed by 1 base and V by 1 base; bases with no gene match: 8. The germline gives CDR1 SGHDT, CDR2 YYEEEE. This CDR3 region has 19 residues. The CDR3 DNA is TGTGCCAGCAGCTTGTACCGCCCGGGACAGGGGTCCTATAATTCACCCCTCCACTTT. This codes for CASSLYRPGQGSYNSPLHF.

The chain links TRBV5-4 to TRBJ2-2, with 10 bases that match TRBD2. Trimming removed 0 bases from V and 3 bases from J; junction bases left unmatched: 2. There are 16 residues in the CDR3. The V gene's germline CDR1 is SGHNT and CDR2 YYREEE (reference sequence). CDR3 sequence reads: CASSLGLAGDTGELFF. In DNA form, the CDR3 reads TGTGCCAGCAGCTTGGGGCTAGCGGGGGACACCGGGGAGCTGTTTTTT.

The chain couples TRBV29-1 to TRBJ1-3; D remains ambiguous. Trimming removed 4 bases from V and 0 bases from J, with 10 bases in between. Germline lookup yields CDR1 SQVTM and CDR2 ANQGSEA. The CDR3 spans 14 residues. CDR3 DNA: TGCAGCGTTGTAGGACTGAGCTCTGGAAACACCATATATTTT. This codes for CSVVGLSSGNTIYF.

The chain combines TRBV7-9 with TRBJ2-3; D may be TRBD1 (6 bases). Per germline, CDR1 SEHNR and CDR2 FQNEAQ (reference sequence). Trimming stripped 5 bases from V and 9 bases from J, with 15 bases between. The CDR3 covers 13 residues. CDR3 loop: CASSAPAGDTQYF. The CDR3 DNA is TGTGCCAGCAGCGCTCCCGCAGGGGACACGCAGTATTTT.

CDR3 region: CASSDSFVPSGVGNGYTF. The DNA for the CDR3 is TGTGCCAGCAGTGACTCTTTCGTTCCCTCTGGGGTGGGGAATGGCTACACCTTC. V is TRBV6-4 and J is TRBJ1-2; D remains unclear. Germline V CDR1 and CDR2: MRHNA, SNTAGT. The germline V and J ends were trimmed by 0 bases and 6 bases, with 23 bases remaining between them. The CDR3 is made up of 18 amino acids.

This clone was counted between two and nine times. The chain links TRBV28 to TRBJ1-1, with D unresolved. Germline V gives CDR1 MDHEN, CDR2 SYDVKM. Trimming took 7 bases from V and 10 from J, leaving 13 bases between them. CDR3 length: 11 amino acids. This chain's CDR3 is CASTLGQRAFF. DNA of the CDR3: TGTGCCAGCACTCTGGGCCAGCGAGCTTTCTTT.

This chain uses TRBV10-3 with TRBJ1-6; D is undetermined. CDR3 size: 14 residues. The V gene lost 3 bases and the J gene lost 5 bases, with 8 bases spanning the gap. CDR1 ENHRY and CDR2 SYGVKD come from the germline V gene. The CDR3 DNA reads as TGTGCCATCAGTGAAGGTCAGAATAATTCACCCCTCCACTTT. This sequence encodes CAISEGQNNSPLHF.

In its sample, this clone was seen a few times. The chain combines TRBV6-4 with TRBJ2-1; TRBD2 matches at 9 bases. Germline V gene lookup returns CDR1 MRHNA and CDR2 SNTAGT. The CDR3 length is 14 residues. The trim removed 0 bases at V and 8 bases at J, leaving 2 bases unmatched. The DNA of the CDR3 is TGTGCCAGCAGTGACTCGGCGGGGGGGCATGAGCAGTTCTTC. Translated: CASSDSAGGHEQFF.

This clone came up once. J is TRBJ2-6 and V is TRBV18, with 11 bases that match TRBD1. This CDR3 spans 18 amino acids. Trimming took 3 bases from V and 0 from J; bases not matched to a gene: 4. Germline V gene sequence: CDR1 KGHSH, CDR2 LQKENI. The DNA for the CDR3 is TGTGCCAGCTCACCTCGGACAGGGGGCGGCTCTGGGGCCAACGTCCTGACTTTC. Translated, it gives CASSPRTGGGSGANVLTF.

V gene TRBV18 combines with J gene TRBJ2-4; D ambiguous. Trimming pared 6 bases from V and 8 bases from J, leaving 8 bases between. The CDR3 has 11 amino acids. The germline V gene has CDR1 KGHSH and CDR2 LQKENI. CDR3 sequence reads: CASSNFDIQYF. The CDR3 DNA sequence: TGTGCCAGCTCCAACTTTGACATTCAGTACTTC.

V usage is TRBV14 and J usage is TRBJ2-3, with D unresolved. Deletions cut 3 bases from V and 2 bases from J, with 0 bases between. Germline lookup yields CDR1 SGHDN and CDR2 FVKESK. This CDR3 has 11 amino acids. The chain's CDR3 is CASSHTDTQYF. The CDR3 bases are TGTGCCAGCAGCCACACAGATACGCAGTATTTT.

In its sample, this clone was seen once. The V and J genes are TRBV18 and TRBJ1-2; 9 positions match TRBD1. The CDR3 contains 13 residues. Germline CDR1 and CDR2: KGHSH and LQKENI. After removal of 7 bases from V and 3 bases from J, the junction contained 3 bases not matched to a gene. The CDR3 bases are TGTGCCAGCTTTAGGACAGGGGACTATGGCTACACCTTC. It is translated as CASFRTGDYGYTF.

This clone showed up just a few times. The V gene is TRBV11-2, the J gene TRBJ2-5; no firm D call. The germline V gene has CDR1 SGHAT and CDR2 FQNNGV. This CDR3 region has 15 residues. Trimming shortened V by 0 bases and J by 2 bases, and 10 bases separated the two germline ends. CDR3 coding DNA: TGTGCCAGCAGCTTAGATCGTACAGAACAAGAGACCCAGTACTTC. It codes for CASSLDRTEQETQYF.

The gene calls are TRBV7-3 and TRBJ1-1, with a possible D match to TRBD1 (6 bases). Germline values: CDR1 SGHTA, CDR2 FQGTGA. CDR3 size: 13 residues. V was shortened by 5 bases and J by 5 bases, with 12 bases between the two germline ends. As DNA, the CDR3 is TGTGCCAGCAGCCCCCGAGGACAGACTGAAGCTTTCTTT. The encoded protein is CASSPRGQTEAFF.

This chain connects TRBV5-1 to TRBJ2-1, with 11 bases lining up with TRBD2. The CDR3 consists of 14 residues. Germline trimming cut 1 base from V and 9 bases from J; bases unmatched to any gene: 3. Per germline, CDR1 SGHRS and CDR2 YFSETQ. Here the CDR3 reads CASSLLAGGTEQFF. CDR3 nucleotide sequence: TGCGCCAGCAGCTTGCTAGCGGGGGGCACTGAGCAGTTCTTC.

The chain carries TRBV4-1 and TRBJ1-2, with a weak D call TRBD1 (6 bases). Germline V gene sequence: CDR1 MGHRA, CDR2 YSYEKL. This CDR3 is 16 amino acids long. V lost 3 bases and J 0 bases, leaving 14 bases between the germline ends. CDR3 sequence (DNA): TGCGCCAGCAGCCAGTTATCAAACAGGGCTAACTATGGCTACACCTTC. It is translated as CASSQLSNRANYGYTF.